This entry is about one T cell receptor (beta chain). Its antigen is currently unknown. This record belongs to a study of T cell responses to AZD1222 COVID-19 vaccine. There are 15 residues in the CDR3. The germline CDR1 and CDR2 sequences are LGHDT and YNNKEL (reference sequence). Trimming cost V 7 bases and J 1 base; bases outside gene matches: 7. Study observations and caveats: Every sample of the repertoires postdated the peak T cell response.

Only in-frame clones appear in the TCRdb table, and some are missing; sequencing was by immunoSEQ multiplex PCR. This sample has roughly 150,000 clones, with roughly 89% found just once. This specimen consisted of peripheral blood, obtained 28 days after the second AZD1222 dose. The source is an adult who received the AZD1222 COVID-19 vaccine. The rearrangement uses TRBV3-1 (or the pseudogene TRBV3-2) and TRBJ1-1; 9 bases fit TRBD1. DNA of the CDR3: TGTGCCAGCACCCGGGACAGGGCCTCGAACACTGAAGCTTTCTTT. This sequence encodes CASTRDRASNTEAFF.